The 28 T cell receptor beta chains below were found in one sample sequenced in a study of control samples from healthy donors and cancer patients. Assay: immunoSEQ multiplex PCR; the TCRdb copy retains only in-frame clones and omits some. The data show more than 95,000 clones, about 92% seen once. Sequencing input: PBMCs. These receptor sequences come from an elderly man with head and neck cancer.

The V call is TRBV5-5, the J call TRBJ2-7; D remains ambiguous. V lost 0 bases and J lost 2, with 9 bases in between. Germline CDR1 SGHKS, CDR2 YYEKEE (reference sequence). The CDR3 is 14 residues long. CDR3 residues: CASSLGTGPYEQYF. The CDR3 DNA is TGTGCCAGCAGCTTGGGGACGGGTCCCTACGAGCAGTACTTC.

The J gene is TRBJ1-5, the V gene TRBV2; D is ambiguous. Per germline, CDR1 SNHLY and CDR2 FYNNEI. V was clipped by 8 bases and J by 0 bases, with 11 bases between them. CDR3 length: 14 amino acids. The CDR3: CASSAAFSNQPQHF. The CDR3 DNA is TGTGCCAGCTCCGCTGCCTTTAGCAATCAGCCCCAGCATTTT.

The chain recombines TRBV12-3 or TRBV12-4 with TRBJ2-3; no clear D gene. The CDR3 has 12 residues. The V end was cut by 4 bases, the J end by 9 bases, with 11 bases between. CDR3 nucleotide sequence: TGTGCCAGCAGTTCAGACCCCATAACGCAGTATTTT. Protein: CASSSDPITQYF.

This rearrangement joins TRBV3-1 (or the pseudogene TRBV3-2) to TRBJ2-3; 7 nucleotides line up with TRBD2. CDR3 length: 12 residues. In germline, CDR1 is LGHDT, CDR2 YNNKEL (reference sequence). The CDR3, as DNA: TGTGCGAGGAAGCGGGGAACAGATACGCAGTATTTT. Amino acids: CARKRGTDTQYF.

Concerning this clone: Additional DNA sequences in this sample encode the identical CDR3. The DNA of the CDR3 is TGCGCCAGCAGCTTGGGCGTTACCCAAGAGACCCAGTACTTC. It translates to CASSLGVTQETQYF. The V and J genes are TRBV5-1 and TRBJ2-5; D is unclear. The CDR3 totals 14 residues. Germline CDR1 SGHRS, CDR2 YFSETQ. V lost 0 bases to trimming and J lost 1 base, with 7 bases between them.

The chain uses TRBV19 and TRBJ1-3; D gene ambiguous. The CDR3 is made up of 14 amino acids. CDR1 and CDR2 from the germline V gene are LNHDA and SQIVND (reference sequence). V was clipped by 7 bases and J by 0 bases, with 10 bases between them. The CDR3 loop is CASNPASSGNTIYF. The CDR3 bases are TGTGCCAGTAACCCGGCCAGCTCTGGAAACACCATATATTTT.

The chain links TRBV7-7 to TRBJ2-1; D is unresolved. In germline, CDR1 is SSHAT, CDR2 FNYEAQ (reference sequence). The CDR3 loop spans 13 amino acids. Trimming removed 0 bases from V and 7 bases from J, with 7 bases in between. CDR3 DNA: TGTGCCAGCAGCTTAGCGCACGGAAATGAGCAGTTCTTC. Its protein is CASSLAHGNEQFF.

The chain has TRBV7-9 and TRBJ2-3; 9 nucleotides agree with TRBD2. The ends lost 3 bases at V and 6 bases at J; junction bases unmatched: 4. CDR1 and CDR2 (germline): SEHNR, FQNEAQ (reference sequence). The CDR3 has 14 residues. The CDR3 sequence: CASSLRGGLDTQYF. CDR3 DNA sequence: TGTGCCAGCAGCTTGCGGGGGGGGTTGGATACGCAGTATTTT.

The chain joins TRBV2 to TRBJ2-1, with no clear D. The V end lost 6 bases, the J end lost 6 bases, and 18 bases lay between the germline ends. CDR3 length: 15 residues. Germline V lookup: CDR1 SNHLY, CDR2 FYNNEI. The CDR3 DNA reads as TGTGCCAGCAGGGCACTGCTAGAGGCGCGCAATGAGCAGTTCTTC. Translating gives CASRALLEARNEQFF.

The chain combines TRBV5-5 with TRBJ1-1, with D hard to call. From germline, CDR1 is SGHKS and CDR2 YYEKEE (reference sequence). The CDR3 totals 13 residues. V lost 2 bases and J 2 bases, leaving 7 bases between the germline ends. The CDR3 DNA reads as TGTGCCAGCAGCTTTGGGCGTAACACTGAAGCTTTCTTT. Its translation: CASSFGRNTEAFF.

V is TRBV5-4 and J is TRBJ1-3, with 10 bases that match TRBD1. This CDR3 contains 16 residues. Per germline, CDR1 SGHNT and CDR2 YYREEE (reference sequence). J gave up 0 bases and V 4 bases, and 4 bases lay outside the gene matches. The chain's CDR3 is CASSRGTGASGNTIYF. The CDR3 DNA reads as TGTGCCAGCAGCAGGGGGACAGGGGCCTCTGGAAACACCATATATTTT.

The V gene is TRBV5-1, the J gene TRBJ2-2; weak D call: TRBD2 (6 bases). Germline assignment: CDR1 SGHRS and CDR2 YFSETQ. The CDR3 totals 16 residues. Trimming cost V 0 bases and J 3 bases, with 12 bases left between them. The CDR3: CASSLELAGHTGELFF. The CDR3, as DNA: TGCGCCAGCAGCTTGGAACTCGCGGGGCACACCGGGGAGCTGTTTTTT.

The chain has TRBV6-5 and TRBJ2-1, with a tentative D call TRBD2 (5 bases). CDR3 size: 12 residues. Germline V gene sequence: CDR1 MNHEY, CDR2 SVGAGI. The V end was cut by 6 bases, the J end by 3 bases, with 6 bases between. CDR3 sequence reads: CASSGLYNEQFF. CDR3 bases: TGTGCCAGCAGCGGACTCTACAATGAGCAGTTCTTC.

The chain employs TRBV3-1 (or the pseudogene TRBV3-2) and TRBJ2-5, with 9 bases that match TRBD2. V lost 0 bases to trimming and J lost 0 bases; unmatched junction nucleotides: 2. This CDR3 comprises 16 residues. Looked up from germline, CDR1 is LGHDT and CDR2 is YNNKEL (reference sequence). Here the CDR3 DNA reads TGTGCCAGCAGCCAAGAATTAGCGGGAGACCAAGAGACCCAGTACTTC. It codes for CASSQELAGDQETQYF.

This clone was seen a single time. The genes are TRBV7-9 and TRBJ1-5; the match to TRBD1 covers 8 bases. Trimming removed 1 base from V and 1 base from J; junction bases left unmatched: 6. Germline V lookup: CDR1 SEHNR, CDR2 FQNEAQ (reference sequence). The CDR3 totals 17 residues. CDR3: CASSLGTGGRSNQPQHF. CDR3 in DNA: TGTGCCAGCAGCTTAGGCACAGGGGGACGGAGCAATCAGCCCCAGCATTTT.

Written as DNA, the CDR3 is TGTGCCAGCAGCTTATCCATTGGTGGCTACACCTTC. Protein product: CASSLSIGGYTF. The rearrangement joins TRBV11-2 to TRBJ1-2; D call uncertain. The CDR3 loop spans 12 amino acids. V lost 2 bases, J lost 7 bases, and 8 bases lay in between. Germline V gives CDR1 SGHAT, CDR2 FQNNGV.

J is TRBJ2-7 and V is TRBV4-3; either TRBD1 or TRBD2 may supply D (5 bases each). V shed 0 bases and J shed 3 bases, with 15 bases lying between them. Germline CDR1 LGHNA, CDR2 YSLEER. There are 16 residues in the CDR3. CDR3 in DNA: TGCGCCAGCAGCCAAGATTGGGGGTCCTCGGGCTACGAGCAGTACTTC. Translation: CASSQDWGSSGYEQYF.

The chain has TRBV3-1 (or the pseudogene TRBV3-2) and TRBJ1-5; no definite D call. The germline V gene encodes CDR1 LGHDT and CDR2 YNNKEL (reference sequence). The CDR3 has 15 amino acids. Trimming left V 2 bases short and J 4 bases short, with 12 bases between. The CDR3 is CASSQLYGGNQPQHF. The CDR3 nucleotides are TGTGCCAGCAGCCAATTGTATGGAGGTAATCAGCCCCAGCATTTT.

The genes are TRBV4-3 and TRBJ1-4; the D is unclear. This CDR3 contains 15 residues. Germline CDR1 LGHNA, CDR2 YSLEER. With 4 bases removed from V and 3 bases from J, the gap between germline ends came to 12 bases. The CDR3: CASSLRSNPNEKLFF. CDR3 in DNA: TGCGCCAGCAGCCTAAGATCGAATCCTAATGAAAAACTGTTTTTT.

The chain uses TRBV29-1 and TRBJ1-2; D possibly corresponds to TRBD1 (5 bases). Germline V gene data show CDR1 as SQVTM and CDR2 as ANQGSEA. V was pared by 4 bases and J by 4 bases, with 10 bases between. The CDR3 length is 12 residues. Here the CDR3 reads CSVVDRGYGYTF. For the CDR3, the DNA is TGCAGCGTTGTTGACAGAGGCTATGGCTACACCTTC.

The chain employs TRBV19 and TRBJ1-5, with a possible D match to TRBD1 (5 bases). Trimming cost V 3 bases and J 2 bases, with 14 bases left between them. The CDR3 spans 16 residues. Germline V gene data show CDR1 as LNHDA and CDR2 as SQIVND (reference sequence). This chain's CDR3 is CASSMGGGVGNQPQHF. CDR3 sequence (DNA): TGTGCCAGTAGTATGGGCGGAGGGGTTGGCAATCAGCCCCAGCATTTT.

CDR3: CASSVGGSGSYYEQFF. The CDR3, as DNA: TGTGCCAGCAGCGTAGGGGGTAGCGGGAGTTACTATGAGCAGTTCTTC. The rearrangement joins TRBV9 to TRBJ2-1, with 9 bases matching TRBD2. CDR3 length equals 16 residues. V lost 0 bases, J lost 8 bases, and 9 bases stayed unmatched. Germline V lookup: CDR1 SGDLS, CDR2 YYNGEE.

This chain links TRBV5-6 with TRBJ2-5, with 9 bases that match TRBD1. The CDR3 runs 16 residues. V trimming: 2 bases; J trimming: 5 bases; junction bases outside the gene matches: 10. Germline V gives CDR1 SGHDT, CDR2 YYEEEE. This CDR3 is CASSFAGQGIRETQYF. The CDR3 coding sequence is TGTGCCAGCAGCTTTGCGGGACAGGGCATCCGCGAGACCCAGTACTTC.

V is TRBV7-6 and J is TRBJ1-6; TRBD1 might be the D (5 bases). Germline V gene sequence: CDR1 SGHVS, CDR2 FNYEAQ. This CDR3 contains 16 residues. With 1 base removed from V and 0 bases from J, the gap between germline ends came to 7 bases. The CDR3 DNA sequence: TGTGCCAGCAGCTTAGGACAGAGCTCCTATAATTCACCCCTCCACTTT. The encoded protein is CASSLGQSSYNSPLHF.

The genes are TRBV4-1 and TRBJ2-2, with unresolved D. Trimming removed 4 bases from V and 0 bases from J, with 15 bases in between. CDR3 size: 17 residues. Germline values: CDR1 MGHRA, CDR2 YSYEKL. The CDR3 sequence: CASSRQPSAPNTGELFF. The CDR3 DNA is TGCGCCAGCAGCCGCCAACCCTCCGCCCCGAACACCGGGGAGCTGTTTTTT.

This chain joins TRBV5-8 and TRBJ1-5; possibly TRBD1 for D (5 bases). Germline V lookup: CDR1 SGHTS, CDR2 YDEGEE. V dropped 4 bases and J dropped 3 bases, with 11 bases sitting between them. The CDR3 covers 14 residues. The CDR3 DNA reads as TGTGCCAGCAGCCACGGGACTTACAATCAGCCCCAGCATTTT. Its translation is CASSHGTYNQPQHF.

The chain has TRBV9 and TRBJ2-7; TRBD2 agrees at 10 bases. The ends lost 5 bases at V and 4 bases at J; junction bases unmatched: 9. Germline loops: CDR1 SGDLS, CDR2 YYNGEE. The CDR3 spans 15 residues. CDR3 sequence: CASREPSGRKYEQYF. CDR3 coding DNA: TGTGCCAGCAGAGAACCTAGCGGGAGAAAGTACGAGCAGTACTTC.

The chain couples TRBV13 to TRBJ1-3; the D gene is possibly TRBD1 (5 bases). Trimming removed 8 bases at V and 9 bases at J, with 11 bases between. Germline-derived CDR1 and CDR2 are PRHDT and FYEKMQ (reference sequence). The CDR3 totals 11 residues. The CDR3 nucleotides are TGTGCCAGCCGCATGGGGGGCACCATATATTTT. The encoded protein is CASRMGGTIYF.